This record looks at one T cell receptor (beta chain) sequence and its context. This entry is derived from a study of blood T cell repertoires in COVID-19. The CDR3 is made up of 14 amino acids. Germline assignment: CDR1 SNHLY and CDR2 FYNNEI. Trimming shortened V by 8 bases and J by 1 base, and 15 bases separated the two germline ends. Produced via immunoSEQ multiplex PCR; TCRdb's table is partial and in-frame only. Of 68,000 or so clones in the sample, 65% to 80% were seen once. The clonotype was recovered from a human donor in a cohort sampled during active COVID-19. V and J are TRBV2 and TRBJ2-7; D perhaps matches TRBD1 (5 bases). The source material was peripheral blood. CDR3 sequence (DNA): TGTGCCAGCCGTCAAGGGGCGTTATCCTACGAGCAGTACTTC. It codes for CASRQGALSYEQYF.